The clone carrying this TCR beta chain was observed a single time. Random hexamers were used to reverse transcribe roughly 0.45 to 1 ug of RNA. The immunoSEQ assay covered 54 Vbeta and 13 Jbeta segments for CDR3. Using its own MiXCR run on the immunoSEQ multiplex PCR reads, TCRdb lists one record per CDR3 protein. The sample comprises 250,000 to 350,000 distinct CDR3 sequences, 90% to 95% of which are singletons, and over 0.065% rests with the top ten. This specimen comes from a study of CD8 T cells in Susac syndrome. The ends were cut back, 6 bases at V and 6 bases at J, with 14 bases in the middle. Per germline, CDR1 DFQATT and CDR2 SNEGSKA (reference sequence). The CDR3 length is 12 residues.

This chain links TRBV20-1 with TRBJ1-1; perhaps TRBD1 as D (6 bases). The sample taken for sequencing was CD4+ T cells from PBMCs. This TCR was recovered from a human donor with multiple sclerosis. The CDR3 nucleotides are TGCAGTGCCGGACAGACCCCCTCTGAAGCTTTCTTT. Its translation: CSAGQTPSEAFF.